This T cell receptor beta chain was sequenced in a study of cytomegalovirus exposure and HLA in healthy donors. About the research overall: The 550 to 800 first-cohort repertoires and the 95 to 150 validation repertoires shared the same platform, a later analysis reported. Whole-study findings and limits: According to the study, around 160 TCR beta chains were cytomegalovirus-associated. Subsequent analysis showed first-cohort TCR clusters tending to co-occur in more than 95 validation repertoires. Cytomegalovirus status was reportedly diagnosed by the classifier with high specificity and sensitivity.

About this clone itself: Its antigen is as yet unknown.

Here immunoSEQ multiplex PCR was the method, and the copy in TCRdb shows in-frame clones only, minus some. The sample holds 200,000 to 250,000 clones; roughly 84% are singletons and the top ten take 1.5% to 2.5%. The TCR originated in a woman between 18 and 30 years old in good health and CMV-seropositive. Sequenced input: PBMCs.

The CDR3 nucleotides read TGTGCCAGTAGTTATAGACAGTACACTGAAGCTTTCTTT. This encodes CASSYRQYTEAFF. V and J are TRBV19 and TRBJ1-1, with D possibly matching TRBD1 (5 bases). The length of the CDR3 is 13 residues. V gave up 5 bases and J gave up 3 bases, with 10 bases separating them. CDR1 is LNHDA and CDR2 is SQIVND in the germline V gene (reference sequence). The variable domain in full, with the rest retrieved from reference TRBV19 and TRBJ1-1, is DGGITQSPKYLFRKEGQNVTLSCEQNLNHDAMYWYRQDPGQGLRLIYYSQIVNDFQKGDIAEGYSVSREKKESFPLTVTSAQKNPTAFYLCASSYRQYTEAFFGQGTRLTVV.